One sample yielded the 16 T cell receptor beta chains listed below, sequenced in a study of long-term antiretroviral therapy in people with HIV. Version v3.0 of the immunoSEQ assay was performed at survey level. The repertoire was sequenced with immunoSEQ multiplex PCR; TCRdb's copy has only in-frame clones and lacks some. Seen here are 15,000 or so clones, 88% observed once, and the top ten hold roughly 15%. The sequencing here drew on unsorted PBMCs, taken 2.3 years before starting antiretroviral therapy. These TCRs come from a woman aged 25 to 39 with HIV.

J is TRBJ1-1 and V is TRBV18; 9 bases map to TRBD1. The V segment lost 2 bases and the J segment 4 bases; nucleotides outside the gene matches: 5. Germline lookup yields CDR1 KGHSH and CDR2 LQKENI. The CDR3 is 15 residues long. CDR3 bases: TGTGCCAGCTCACCAGCCGGGACAGGGAGCACTGAAGCTTTCTTT. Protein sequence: CASSPAGTGSTEAFF. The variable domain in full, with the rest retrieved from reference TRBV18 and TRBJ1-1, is NAGVMQNPRHLVRRRGQEARLRCSPMKGHSHVYWYRQLPEEGLKFMVYLQKENIIDESGMPKERFSAEFPKEGPSILRIQQVVRGDSAAYFCASSPAGTGSTEAFFGQGTRLTVV.

CDR3 protein: CSVGQGTEQYF. The CDR3 DNA sequence: TGCAGCGTGGGACAGGGCACCGAGCAGTACTTC. The gene calls are TRBV29-1 and TRBJ2-7, with TRBD1 matching 9 bases. The CDR3 is 11 amino acids. Per the germline V gene, CDR1 is SQVTM and CDR2 is ANQGSEA. V lost 6 bases to trimming and J lost 6 bases; unmatched junction nucleotides: 3.

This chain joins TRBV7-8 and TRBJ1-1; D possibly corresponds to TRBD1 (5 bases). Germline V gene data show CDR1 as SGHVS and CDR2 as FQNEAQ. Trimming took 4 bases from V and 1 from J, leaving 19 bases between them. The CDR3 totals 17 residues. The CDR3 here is CASSSKAGPRGNTEAFF. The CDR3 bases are TGTGCCAGCAGCTCCAAAGCCGGGCCTAGGGGGAACACTGAAGCTTTCTTT.

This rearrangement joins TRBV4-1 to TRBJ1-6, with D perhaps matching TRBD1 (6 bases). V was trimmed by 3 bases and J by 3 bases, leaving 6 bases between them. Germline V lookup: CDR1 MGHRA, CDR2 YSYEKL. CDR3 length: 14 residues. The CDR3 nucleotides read TGCGCCAGCAGCCAGACAGGCTATAATTCACCCCTCCACTTT. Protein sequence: CASSQTGYNSPLHF.

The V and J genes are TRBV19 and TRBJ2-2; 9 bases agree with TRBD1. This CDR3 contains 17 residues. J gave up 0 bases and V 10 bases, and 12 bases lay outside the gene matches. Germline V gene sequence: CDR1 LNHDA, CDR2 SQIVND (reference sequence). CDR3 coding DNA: TGTGCCACTAGGACAGGGGTCCCCACAACGAACACCGGGGAGCTGTTTTTT. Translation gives CATRTGVPTTNTGELFF. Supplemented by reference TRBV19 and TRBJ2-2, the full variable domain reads DGGITQSPKYLFRKEGQNVTLSCEQNLNHDAMYWYRQDPGQGLRLIYYSQIVNDFQKGDIAEGYSVSREKKESFPLTVTSAQKNPTAFYLCATRTGVPTTNTGELFFGEGSRLTVL.

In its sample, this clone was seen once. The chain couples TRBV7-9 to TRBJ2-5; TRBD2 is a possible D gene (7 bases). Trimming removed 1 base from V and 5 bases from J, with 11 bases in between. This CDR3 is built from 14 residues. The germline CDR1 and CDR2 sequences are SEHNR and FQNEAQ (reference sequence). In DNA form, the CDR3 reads TGTGCCAGCAGCTTAGGCGGGGGCGACGAGACCCAGTACTTC. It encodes CASSLGGGDETQYF.

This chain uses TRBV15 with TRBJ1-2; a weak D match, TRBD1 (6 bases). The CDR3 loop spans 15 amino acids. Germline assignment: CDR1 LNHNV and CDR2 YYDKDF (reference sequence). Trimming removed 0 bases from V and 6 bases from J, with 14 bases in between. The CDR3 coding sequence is TGTGCCACCAGCAGAGATTTTCAGGGGTTTCATGGCTACACCTTC. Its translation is CATSRDFQGFHGYTF.

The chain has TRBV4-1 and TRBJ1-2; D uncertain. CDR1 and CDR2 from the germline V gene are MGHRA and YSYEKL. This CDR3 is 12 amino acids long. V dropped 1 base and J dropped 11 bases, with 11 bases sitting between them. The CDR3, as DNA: TGCGCCAGCAGCCAAGGTGGGGATCGGTACACCTTC. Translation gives CASSQGGDRYTF.

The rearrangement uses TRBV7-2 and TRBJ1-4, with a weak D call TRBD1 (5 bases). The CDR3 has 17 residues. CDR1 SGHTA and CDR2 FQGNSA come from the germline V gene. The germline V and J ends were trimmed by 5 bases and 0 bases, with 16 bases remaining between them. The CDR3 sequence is CASSTSSMGATNEKLFF. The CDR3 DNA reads TGTGCCAGCAGCACATCATCTATGGGGGCAACTAATGAAAAACTGTTTTTT.

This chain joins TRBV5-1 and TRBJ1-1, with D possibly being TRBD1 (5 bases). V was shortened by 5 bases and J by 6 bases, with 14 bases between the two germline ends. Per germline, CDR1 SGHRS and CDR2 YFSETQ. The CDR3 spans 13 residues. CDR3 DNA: TGCGCCAGCAGGTCTGAGTGGGGGGCTGAAGCTTTCTTT. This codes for CASRSEWGAEAFF.

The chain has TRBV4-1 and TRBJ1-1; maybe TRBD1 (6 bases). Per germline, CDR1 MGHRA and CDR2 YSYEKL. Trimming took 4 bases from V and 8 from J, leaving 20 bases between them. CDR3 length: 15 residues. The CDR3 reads CASSPQMGAGLEAFF. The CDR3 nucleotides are TGCGCCAGCAGCCCCCAGATGGGGGCGGGACTCGAAGCTTTCTTT.

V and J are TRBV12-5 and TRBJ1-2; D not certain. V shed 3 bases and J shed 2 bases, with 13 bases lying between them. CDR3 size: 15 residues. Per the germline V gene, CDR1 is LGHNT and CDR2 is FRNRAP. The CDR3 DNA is TGTGCTAGTGGTTTCGGGCGACCAACAAACTATGGCTACACCTTC. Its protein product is CASGFGRPTNYGYTF.

The CDR3 DNA follows: TGTGCCAGCAGCGTAGCTAGGTCGTTTTCTGTTAATGAGCAGTTCTTC. This encodes CASSVARSFSVNEQFF. The chain carries TRBV9 and TRBJ2-1; D remains ambiguous. This CDR3 is built from 16 residues. Germline V gives CDR1 SGDLS, CDR2 YYNGEE. Between the trimmed V and J ends, which lost 0 bases and 7 bases, there was a span of 17 bases. Supplemented by reference TRBV9 and TRBJ2-1, the full variable domain reads DSGVTQTPKHLITATGQRVTLRCSPRSGDLSVYWYQQSLDQGLQFLIQYYNGEERAKGNILERFSAQQFPDLHSELNLSSLELGDSALYFCASSVARSFSVNEQFFGPGTRLTVL.

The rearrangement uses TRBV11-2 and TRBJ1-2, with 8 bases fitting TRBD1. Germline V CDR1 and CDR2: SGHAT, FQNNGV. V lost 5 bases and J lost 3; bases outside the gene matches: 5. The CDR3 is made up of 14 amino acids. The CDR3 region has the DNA TGTGCCAGCAGCCCCGGGGGACAGGACTATGGCTACACCTTC. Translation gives CASSPGGQDYGYTF.

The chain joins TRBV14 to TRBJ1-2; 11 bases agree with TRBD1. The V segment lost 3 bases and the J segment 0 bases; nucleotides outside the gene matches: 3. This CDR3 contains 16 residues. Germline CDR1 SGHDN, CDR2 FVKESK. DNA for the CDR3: TGTGCCAGCAGCCACGGGACAGGGGGGGCTAACTATGGCTACACCTTC. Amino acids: CASSHGTGGANYGYTF.

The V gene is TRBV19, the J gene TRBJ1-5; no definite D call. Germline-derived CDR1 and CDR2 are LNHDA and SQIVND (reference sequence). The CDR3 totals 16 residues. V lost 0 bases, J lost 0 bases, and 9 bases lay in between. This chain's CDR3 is CASSIEAVYSNQPQHF. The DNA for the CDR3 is TGTGCCAGTAGTATAGAAGCAGTCTATAGCAATCAGCCCCAGCATTTT.